This paragraph covers one T cell receptor (beta chain) sequence. J gave up 3 bases and V 3 bases, and 12 bases lay outside the gene matches. CDR1 and CDR2 from the germline V gene are GTSNPN and SVGIG (reference sequence). The CDR3 consists of 16 residues. The sample originates from a study of CD8 T cells in Susac syndrome. RNA, at about 0.45 to 1 ug, was reverse transcribed with random hexamers. TCRdb passed the immunoSEQ multiplex PCR reads through MiXCR, listing each CDR3 protein once. Here the sample spans 200,000 or so distinct CDR3 sequences, approximately 96% being singletons. V is TRBV30 and J is TRBJ2-3, with 7 bases identical to TRBD2. Sample: CD4+ T cells from PBMCs. The clonotype was recovered from a human donor with multiple sclerosis. The CDR3, as DNA: TGTGCCTGGAGCGGCCCCGTGGGGGGGAGGACAGATACGCAGTATTTT. Protein product: CAWSGPVGGRTDTQYF. Looking up the rest from reference TRBV30 and TRBJ2-3 gives the full variable domain: SQTIHQWPATLVQPVGSPLSLECTVEGTSNPNLYWYRQAAGRGLQLLFYSVGIGQISSEVPQNLSASRPQDRQFILSSKKLLLSDSGFYLCAWSGPVGGRTDTQYFGPGTRLTVL.